The clone carrying this TCR beta chain was recorded only once. The CDR3 consists of 14 residues. The junction had 2 bases not matched to a gene; V was cut back by 0 bases and J by 3 bases. Germline V gene data show CDR1 as SGHNT and CDR2 as YYREEE (reference sequence). This sample is part of a study of patients and donors after allogeneic stem cell transplantation. TCRdb re-called the RT-PCR reads through MiXCR, storing one row per CDR3 protein. The repertoire holds under 170,000 distinct CDR3 sequences, approximately 40% seen once, with around half in the top ten. The source is a human donor who was either an allogeneic HSCT recipient or a stem cell or donor lymphocyte infusion donor (not recorded which). It is not recorded whose cells these are; they may come from a transplant donor. The sample consisted of blood, either unsorted or a sorted T cell fraction (not recorded which). The chain couples TRBV5-4 to TRBJ1-2; 7 bases fit TRBD1. CDR3 sequence (DNA): TGTGCCAGCAGCTTGGGGGACAGCTACTATGGCTACACCTTC. Translated, it gives CASSLGDSYYGYTF.